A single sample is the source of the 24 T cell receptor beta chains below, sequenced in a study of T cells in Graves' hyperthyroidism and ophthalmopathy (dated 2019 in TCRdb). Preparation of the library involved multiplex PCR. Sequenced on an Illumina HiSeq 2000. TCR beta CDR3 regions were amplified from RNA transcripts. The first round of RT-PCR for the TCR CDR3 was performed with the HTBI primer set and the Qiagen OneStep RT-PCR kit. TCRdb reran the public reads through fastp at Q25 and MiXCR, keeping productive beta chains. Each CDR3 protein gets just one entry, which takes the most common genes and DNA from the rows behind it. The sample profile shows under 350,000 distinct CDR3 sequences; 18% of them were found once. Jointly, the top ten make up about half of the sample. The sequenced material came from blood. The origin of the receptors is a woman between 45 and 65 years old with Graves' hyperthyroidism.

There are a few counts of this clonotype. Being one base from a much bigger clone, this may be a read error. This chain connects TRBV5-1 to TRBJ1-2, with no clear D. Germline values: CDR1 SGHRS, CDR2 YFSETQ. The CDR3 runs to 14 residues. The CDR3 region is CASSLEASGYGCTF. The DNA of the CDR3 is TGCGCCAGCAGCTTGGAGGCCAGCGGCTATGGCTGCACCTTC.

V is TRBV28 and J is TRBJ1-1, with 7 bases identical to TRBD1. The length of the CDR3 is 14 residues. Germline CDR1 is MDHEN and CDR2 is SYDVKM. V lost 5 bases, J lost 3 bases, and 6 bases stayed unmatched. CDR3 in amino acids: CASSHGQVDTEAFF. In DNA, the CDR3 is TGTGCCAGCAGTCACGGACAGGTGGACACTGAAGCTTTCTTT.

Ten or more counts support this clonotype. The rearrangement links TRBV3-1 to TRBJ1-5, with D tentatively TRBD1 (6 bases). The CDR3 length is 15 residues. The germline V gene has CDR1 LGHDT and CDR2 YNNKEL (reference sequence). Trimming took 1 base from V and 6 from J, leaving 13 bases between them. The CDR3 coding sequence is TGTGCCAGCAGCCAAGTGCTCGGGGGCAGTCAGCCCCAGCATTTT. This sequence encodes CASSQVLGGSQPQHF.

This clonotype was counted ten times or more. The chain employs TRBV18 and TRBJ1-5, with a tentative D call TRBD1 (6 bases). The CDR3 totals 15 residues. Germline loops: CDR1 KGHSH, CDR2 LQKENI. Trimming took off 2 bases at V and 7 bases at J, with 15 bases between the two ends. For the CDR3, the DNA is TGTGCCAGCTCACCAACAAGGACAGCGGGGCAGCCCCAGCATTTT. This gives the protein CASSPTRTAGQPQHF.

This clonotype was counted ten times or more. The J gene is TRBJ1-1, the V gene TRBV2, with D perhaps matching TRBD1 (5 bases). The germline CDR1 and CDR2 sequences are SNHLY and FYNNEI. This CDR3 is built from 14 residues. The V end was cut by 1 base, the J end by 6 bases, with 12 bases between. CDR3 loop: CASSEEYWDSEAFF. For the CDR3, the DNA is TGTGCCAGCAGTGAAGAATACTGGGACTCTGAAGCTTTCTTT.

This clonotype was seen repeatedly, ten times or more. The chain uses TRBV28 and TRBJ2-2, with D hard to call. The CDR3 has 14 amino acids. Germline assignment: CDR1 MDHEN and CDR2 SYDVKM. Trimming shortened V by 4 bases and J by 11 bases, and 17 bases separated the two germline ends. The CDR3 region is CASSSRSLYDELFF. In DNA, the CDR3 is TGTGCCAGCAGTTCCCGGTCTTTATACGATGAGCTGTTTTTT.

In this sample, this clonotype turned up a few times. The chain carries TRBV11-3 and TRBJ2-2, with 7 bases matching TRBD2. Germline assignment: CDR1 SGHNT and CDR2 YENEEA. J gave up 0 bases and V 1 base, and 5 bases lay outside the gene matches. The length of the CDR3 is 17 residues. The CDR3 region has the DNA TGTGCCAGCAGCTTAGTCTTGGCGGGAGCGAACACCGGGGAGCTGTTTTTT. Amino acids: CASSLVLAGANTGELFF.

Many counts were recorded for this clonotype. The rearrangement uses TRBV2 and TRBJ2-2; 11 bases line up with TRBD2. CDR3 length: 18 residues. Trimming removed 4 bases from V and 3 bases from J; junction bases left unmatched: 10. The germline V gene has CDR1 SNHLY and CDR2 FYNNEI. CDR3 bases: TGTGCCAGCAGTGCCCTAGCGGGAGGTCCGCTGGACACCGGGGAGCTGTTTTTT. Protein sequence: CASSALAGGPLDTGELFF.

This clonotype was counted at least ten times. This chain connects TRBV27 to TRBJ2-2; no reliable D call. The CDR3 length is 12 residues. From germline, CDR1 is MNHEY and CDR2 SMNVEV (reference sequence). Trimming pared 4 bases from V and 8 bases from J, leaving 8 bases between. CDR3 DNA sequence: TGTGCCAGCAGTTATCCATGGGGGGAGCTGTTTTTT. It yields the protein CASSYPWGELFF.

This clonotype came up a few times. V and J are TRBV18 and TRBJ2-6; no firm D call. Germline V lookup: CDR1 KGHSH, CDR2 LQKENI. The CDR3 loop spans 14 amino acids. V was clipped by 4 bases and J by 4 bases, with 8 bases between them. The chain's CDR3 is CASSQGWGANVLTF. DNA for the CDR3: TGTGCCAGCTCACAGGGCTGGGGGGCCAACGTCCTGACTTTC.

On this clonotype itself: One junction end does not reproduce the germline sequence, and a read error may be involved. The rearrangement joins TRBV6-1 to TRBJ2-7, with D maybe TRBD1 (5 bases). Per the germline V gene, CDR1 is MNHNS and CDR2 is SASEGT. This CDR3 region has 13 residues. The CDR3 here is CASSEGDSYEQYF. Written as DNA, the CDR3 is TGCGCCAGCAGTGAAGGGGACTCCTACGAGCAGTACTTC.

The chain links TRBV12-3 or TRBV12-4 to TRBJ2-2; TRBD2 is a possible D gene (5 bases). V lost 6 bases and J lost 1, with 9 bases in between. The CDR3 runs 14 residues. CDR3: CASRGSLNTGELFF. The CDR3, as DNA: TGTGCCAGCAGGGGGAGTCTGAACACCGGGGAGCTGTTTTTT.

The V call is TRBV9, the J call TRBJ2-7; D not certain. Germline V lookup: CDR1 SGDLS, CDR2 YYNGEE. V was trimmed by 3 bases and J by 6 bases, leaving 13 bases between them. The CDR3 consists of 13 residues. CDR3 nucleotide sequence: TGTGCCAGCAGCGCATCGACGGGCCTCGAGCAGTACTTC. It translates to CASSASTGLEQYF.

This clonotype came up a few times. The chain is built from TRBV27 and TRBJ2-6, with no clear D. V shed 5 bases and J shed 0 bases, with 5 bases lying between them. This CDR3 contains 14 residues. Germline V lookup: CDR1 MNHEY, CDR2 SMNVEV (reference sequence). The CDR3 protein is CASSEISGANVLTF. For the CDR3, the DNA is TGTGCCAGCAGTGAGATCTCTGGGGCCAACGTCCTGACTTTC.

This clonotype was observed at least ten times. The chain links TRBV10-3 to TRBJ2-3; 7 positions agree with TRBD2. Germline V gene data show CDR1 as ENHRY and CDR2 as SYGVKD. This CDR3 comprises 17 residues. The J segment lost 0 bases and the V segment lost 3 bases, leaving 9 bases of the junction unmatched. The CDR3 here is CAISDSGRVTSTDTQYF. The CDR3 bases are TGTGCCATCAGTGATAGTGGGAGGGTCACTAGCACAGATACGCAGTATTTT.

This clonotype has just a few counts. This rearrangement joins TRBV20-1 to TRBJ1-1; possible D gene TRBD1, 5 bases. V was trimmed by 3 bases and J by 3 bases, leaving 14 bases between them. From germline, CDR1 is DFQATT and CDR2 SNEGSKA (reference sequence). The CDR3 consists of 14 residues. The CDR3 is CSASPRGGYTEAFF. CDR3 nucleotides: TGCAGTGCTAGCCCGAGGGGAGGGTACACTGAAGCTTTCTTT.

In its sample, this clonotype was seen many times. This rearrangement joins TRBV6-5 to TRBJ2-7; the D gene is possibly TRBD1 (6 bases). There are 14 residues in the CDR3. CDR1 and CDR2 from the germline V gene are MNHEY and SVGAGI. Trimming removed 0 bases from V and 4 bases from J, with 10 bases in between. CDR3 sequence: CASSYSKGEYEQYF. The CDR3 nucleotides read TGTGCCAGCAGTTACTCGAAGGGGGAGTACGAGCAGTACTTC.

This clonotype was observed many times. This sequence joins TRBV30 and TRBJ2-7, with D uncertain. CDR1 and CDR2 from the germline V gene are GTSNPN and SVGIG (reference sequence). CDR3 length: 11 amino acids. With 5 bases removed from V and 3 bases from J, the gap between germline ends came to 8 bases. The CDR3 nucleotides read TGTGCCTGGTCGATTATCTACGAGCAGTACTTC. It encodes CAWSIIYEQYF.

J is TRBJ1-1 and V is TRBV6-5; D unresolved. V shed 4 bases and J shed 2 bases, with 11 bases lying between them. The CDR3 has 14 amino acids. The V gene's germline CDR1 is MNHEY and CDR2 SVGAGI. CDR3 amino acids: CASSCSPANTEAFF. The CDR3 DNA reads TGTGCCAGCAGTTGCTCACCAGCCAACACTGAAGCTTTCTTT.

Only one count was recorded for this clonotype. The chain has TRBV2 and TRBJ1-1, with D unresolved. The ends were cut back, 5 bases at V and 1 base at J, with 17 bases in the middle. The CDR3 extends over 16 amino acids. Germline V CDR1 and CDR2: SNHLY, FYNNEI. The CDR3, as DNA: TGTGCCAGCAGTTTCAGGTCAGGCGTCGGGAACACTGAAGCTTTCTTT. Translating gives CASSFRSGVGNTEAFF.

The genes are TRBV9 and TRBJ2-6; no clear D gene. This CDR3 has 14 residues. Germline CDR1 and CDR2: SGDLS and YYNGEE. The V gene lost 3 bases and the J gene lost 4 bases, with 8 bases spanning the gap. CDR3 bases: TGTGCCAGCAGCGGGGTATCCGGGGCCAACGTCCTGACTTTC. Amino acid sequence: CASSGVSGANVLTF.

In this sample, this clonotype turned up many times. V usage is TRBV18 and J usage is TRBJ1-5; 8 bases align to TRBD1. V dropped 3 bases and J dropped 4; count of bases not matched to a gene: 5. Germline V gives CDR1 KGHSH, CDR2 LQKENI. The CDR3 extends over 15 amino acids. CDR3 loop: CASSPGQGTNQPQHF. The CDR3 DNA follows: TGTGCCAGCTCACCTGGACAGGGCACGAATCAGCCCCAGCATTTT. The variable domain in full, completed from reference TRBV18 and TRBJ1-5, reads NAGVMQNPRHLVRRRGQEARLRCSPMKGHSHVYWYRQLPEEGLKFMVYLQKENIIDESGMPKERFSAEFPKEGPSILRIQQVVRGDSAAYFCASSPGQGTNQPQHFGDGTRLSIL.

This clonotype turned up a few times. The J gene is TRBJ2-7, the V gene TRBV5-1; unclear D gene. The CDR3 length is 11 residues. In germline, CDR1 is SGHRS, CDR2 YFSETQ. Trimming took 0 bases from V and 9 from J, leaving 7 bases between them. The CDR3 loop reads CASSLEQLQYF. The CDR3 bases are TGCGCCAGCAGCTTGGAACAGCTGCAGTACTTC.

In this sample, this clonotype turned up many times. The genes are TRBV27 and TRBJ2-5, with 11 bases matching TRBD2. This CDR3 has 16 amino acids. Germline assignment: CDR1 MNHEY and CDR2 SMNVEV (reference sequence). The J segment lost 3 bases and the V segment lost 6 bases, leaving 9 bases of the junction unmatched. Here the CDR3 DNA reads TGTGCCAGCAGATCCGGGACTAGCGGAATAAAAGAGACCCAGTACTTC. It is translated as CASRSGTSGIKETQYF.